This is a list of T cell receptor beta chains from one sample in a study of blood T cells in healthy people across ages. One entry per CDR3 protein results from TCRdb running MiXCR on the 5' RACE reads. The data contain around 1,900,000 distinct CDR3 sequences, about two fifths of them singletons. Sequenced input: blood. The receptor source for this set is a human donor in good health. Each CDR3 is given with its conserved first and last residue. The order of the fields is CDR3 protein, CDR3 DNA, V gene, J gene, clone size, D gene. D genes are given only for firm matches. Size is stated for part of the rows, as once, few or many counts, or as a class when the clone is expanded.

CASSTRGQGAIEQYF	TGCGCCAGCAGCACGCGGGGACAGGGGGCGATCGAGCAGTACTTC	TRBV5-1	TRBJ2-7	few	TRBD1
CSVEDRGLAAYNEQFF	TGCAGCGTTGAAGATCGGGGACTAGCAGCCTACAATGAGCAGTTCTTC	TRBV29-1	TRBJ2-1	NA	TRBD2
CSAPQSGNQETQYF	TGCAGTGCCCCTCAGAGTGGAAATCAAGAGACCCAGTACTTC	TRBV20-1	TRBJ2-5	few	NA
CASSMSGGIYNEQFF	TGTGCCAGTAGTATGAGTGGGGGAATTTACAATGAGCAGTTCTTC	TRBV19	TRBJ2-1	NA	NA
CASSWDRRQFTEKLFF	TGTGCCAGCAGTTGGGACAGACGGCAGTTCACCGAAAAACTGTTTTTT	TRBV27	TRBJ1-4	few	TRBD1
CASSLDAGSNNEQFF	TGTGCCAGCAGCCTGGACGCGGGGTCTAACAATGAGCAGTTCTTC	TRBV7-9	TRBJ2-1	few	NA
CASSVGGNGYTF	TGTGCCAGCAGCGTCGGGGGGAATGGCTACACCTTC	TRBV9	TRBJ1-2	few	NA
CASSFSGRGYETQYF	TGCGCCAGCAGCTTCTCGGGGAGGGGATACGAGACCCAGTACTTC	TRBV5-1	TRBJ2-5	NA	TRBD2
CASSLGQWKETQYF	TGCGCCAGCAGCTTGGGACAGTGGAAAGAGACCCAGTACTTC	TRBV5-1	TRBJ2-5	NA	NA
CSAKRTGHSPLHF	TGCAGTGCTAAAAGGACAGGCCATTCACCCCTCCACTTT	TRBV20-1	TRBJ1-6	NA	TRBD1
CASSSTSGGQYF	TGTGCCAGCAGCTCCACGTCCGGGGGGCAGTACTTC	TRBV7-2	TRBJ2-7	NA	NA
CASSYGALGYSPLHF	TGTGCCAGCAGTTATGGGGCATTGGGTTATTCACCCCTCCACTTT	TRBV7-3	TRBJ1-6	NA	NA
CASNGPGEQFF	TGTGCCAGCAATGGGCCGGGTGAGCAGTTCTTC	TRBV27	TRBJ2-1	few	NA
CASSFNPTGRYGYTF	TGCGCCAGCAGCTTTAACCCGACAGGGCGCTATGGCTACACCTTC	TRBV5-1	TRBJ1-2	NA	TRBD1
CASSIGSGTGGEKLFF	TGTGCCAGCAGCATCGGCTCCGGGACAGGGGGCGAAAAACTGTTTTTT	TRBV7-9	TRBJ1-4	NA	TRBD1
CASSPTRVGNEQFF	TGTGCCAGCAGCCCGACCAGGGTCGGGAATGAGCAGTTCTTC	TRBV3-1	TRBJ2-1	NA	NA
CASRVGSKDTQYF	TGTGCCAGCAGGGTAGGGTCGAAGGATACGCAGTATTTT	TRBV6-4	TRBJ2-3	NA	NA
CASTLGGTSRGNEQFF	TGTGCCAGCACCTTAGGGGGGACTAGCCGGGGCAATGAGCAGTTCTTC	TRBV9	TRBJ2-1	NA	TRBD2
CASSLGSSRLGEQFF	TGTGCCAGCAGCTTAGGGTCATCCCGTCTAGGTGAGCAGTTCTTC	TRBV7-2	TRBJ2-1	few	NA
CSATRLVGPYEQYF	TGCAGTGCTACCCGACTAGTCGGCCCCTACGAGCAGTACTTC	TRBV20-1	TRBJ2-7	few	NA
CASRRRGAQETQYF	TGTGCCAGTCGGAGGAGGGGGGCGCAAGAGACCCAGTACTTC	TRBV7-2	TRBJ2-5	NA	NA
CSARAWDRSTDTQYF	TGCAGTGCTAGAGCTTGGGACAGAAGCACAGATACGCAGTATTTT	TRBV20-1	TRBJ2-3	NA	TRBD1
CASSLGLAEYPDTQYF	TGCGCCAGCAGCTTGGGCCTAGCTGAATACCCGGATACGCAGTATTTT	TRBV5-1	TRBJ2-3	NA	NA